Below are 31 T cell receptor beta chains sequenced from a single sample in a study of blood T cell repertoires in COVID-19 (TCRdb year 2020). Library prep was done by the immunoSEQ multiplex PCR assay. TCRdb retrieved this table from immuneACCESS and kept in-frame rearrangements only. Not all clones are present; in checked studies, unresolved V genes account for under half, and no reason is known for the remainder. The sample contains approximately 260,000 clones, 88% of them found a single time. Clones ranked in the top ten supply more than 1% of the sample. Sequencing input: PBMCs or T cells enriched from blood (not recorded which). The origin of the receptors is a woman between 40 and 50 years old with acute COVID-19.

In the case of this clone: This CDR3 is also generated by other DNA sequences in the sample. The CDR3 DNA is TGTGCCAGCAGCTTAGACACTGAGCAGTTCTTC. This sequence encodes CASSLDTEQFF. V gene TRBV7-9 combines with J gene TRBJ2-1; D uncertain. V was shortened by 1 base and J by 9 bases, with 4 bases between the two germline ends. Looked up from germline, CDR1 is SEHNR and CDR2 is FQNEAQ (reference sequence). The CDR3 covers 11 residues.

The chain carries TRBV5-1 and TRBJ1-5, with a possible D match to TRBD1 (5 bases). Germline V gene sequence: CDR1 SGHRS, CDR2 YFSETQ. This CDR3 is 14 amino acids long. Trimming cost V 4 bases and J 4 bases, with 12 bases left between them. The CDR3 protein is CASSPGNGNQPQHF. The CDR3 nucleotides are TGCGCCAGCAGCCCAGGGAACGGGAATCAGCCCCAGCATTTT.

V usage is TRBV9 and J usage is TRBJ1-4; D gene unclear. The CDR3 sequence is 15 residues long. Germline values: CDR1 SGDLS, CDR2 YYNGEE. Trimming shortened V by 6 bases and J by 0 bases, and 12 bases separated the two germline ends. The CDR3 region is CASNVGGTTNEKLFF. CDR3 DNA sequence: TGTGCCAGCAACGTCGGCGGGACAACTAATGAAAAACTGTTTTTT.

This clone was recorded only once. The V call is TRBV24-1, the J call TRBJ2-5; TRBD2 matches 11 bases. The CDR3 is 15 residues long. V trimming: 5 bases; J trimming: 3 bases; junction bases outside the gene matches: 4. Germline V gene sequence: CDR1 KGHDR, CDR2 SFDVKD. The chain's CDR3 is CATSGDSGREETQYF. The CDR3 DNA reads as TGTGCCACCAGTGGCGATAGCGGGAGGGAAGAGACCCAGTACTTC.

The CDR3 region is CASSLGEGYEQYF. The CDR3 region has the DNA TGTGCCAGCAGTTTAGGGGAGGGCTACGAGCAGTACTTC. The V and J genes are TRBV27 and TRBJ2-7, with 7 bases that match TRBD2. The ends lost 2 bases at V and 3 bases at J; junction bases unmatched: 1. CDR3 length: 13 residues. Germline assignment: CDR1 MNHEY and CDR2 SMNVEV (reference sequence).

The V call is TRBV11-3, the J call TRBJ2-1; D ambiguous. Trimming removed 1 base from V and 0 bases from J, with 19 bases in between. CDR3 length: 19 residues. Per the germline V gene, CDR1 is SGHNT and CDR2 is YENEEA. The CDR3 spells CASSLGSTPMSSSYNEQFF. The CDR3 bases are TGTGCCAGCAGCTTAGGCTCCACCCCAATGTCGAGCTCCTACAATGAGCAGTTCTTC.

This chain links TRBV7-6 with TRBJ1-5; D may be TRBD1 (5 bases). This CDR3 has 15 residues. From germline, CDR1 is SGHVS and CDR2 FNYEAQ. Trimming stripped 1 base from V and 5 bases from J, with 12 bases between. Written as DNA, the CDR3 is TGTGCCAGCAGCTTAGGTGGGGCAGGGCATCAGCCCCAGCATTTT. Translated, it gives CASSLGGAGHQPQHF.

The rearrangement links TRBV7-9 to TRBJ2-5, with a possible D match to TRBD1 (6 bases). CDR3 length: 17 residues. Germline lookup yields CDR1 SEHNR and CDR2 FQNEAQ (reference sequence). Trimming stripped 7 bases from V and 2 bases from J, with 23 bases between. CDR3 sequence reads: CASNPGAFNRDQETQYF. CDR3 in DNA: TGTGCCAGCAACCCCGGGGCCTTCAACAGGGATCAAGAGACCCAGTACTTC.

Note on this clone: The same CDR3 also results from other DNA sequences found in this sample. This chain joins TRBV5-1 and TRBJ2-5; 12 nucleotides line up with TRBD2. The CDR3 consists of 15 residues. From germline, CDR1 is SGHRS and CDR2 YFSETQ. V lost 2 bases to trimming and J lost 1 base; unmatched junction nucleotides: 0. The CDR3 spells CASSLLAGGQETQYF. In DNA form, the CDR3 reads TGCGCCAGCAGCTTACTAGCGGGAGGCCAAGAGACCCAGTACTTC.

This rearrangement joins TRBV11-2 to TRBJ2-7, with a possible D match to TRBD1 (5 bases). Trimming cost V 4 bases and J 5 bases, with 15 bases left between them. The CDR3 consists of 14 residues. Germline CDR1 SGHAT, CDR2 FQNNGV. The CDR3 is CASSSTQGRHEQYV. The CDR3 region has the DNA TGTGCCAGCAGCTCCACTCAGGGCAGGCACGAGCAGTACGTC.

The CDR3 loop reads CASSPRDRGDYGYTF. As DNA, the CDR3 is TGCGCCAGCAGCCCCCGGGACAGGGGTGACTATGGCTACACCTTC. The chain couples TRBV5-1 to TRBJ1-2, with 10 nucleotides matching TRBD1. V trimming: 4 bases; J trimming: 3 bases; junction bases outside the gene matches: 6. CDR3 length: 15 residues. Germline lookup yields CDR1 SGHRS and CDR2 YFSETQ.

The genes are TRBV11-2 and TRBJ1-4, with D uncertain. Per the germline V gene, CDR1 is SGHAT and CDR2 is FQNNGV. V was shortened by 5 bases and J by 8 bases, with 12 bases between the two germline ends. The CDR3 runs 13 residues. Here the CDR3 DNA reads TGTGCCAGCAGCCCAGGAGGGAGGGAAAAACTGTTTTTT. Its translation is CASSPGGREKLFF.

This clone was observed once. The V gene is TRBV7-9, the J gene TRBJ1-1; D is undetermined. Trimming shortened V by 7 bases and J by 6 bases, and 9 bases separated the two germline ends. CDR1 and CDR2 (germline): SEHNR, FQNEAQ (reference sequence). This CDR3 region has 11 residues. CDR3 in amino acids: CASTREAEAFF. CDR3 bases: TGTGCCAGCACGAGAGAGGCTGAAGCTTTCTTT. Combining the CDR3 with reference TRBV7-9 and TRBJ1-1 gives the whole variable domain DTGVSQNPRHKITKRGQNVTFRCDPISEHNRLYWYRQTLGQGPEFLTYFQNEAQLEKSRLLSDRFSAERPKGSFSTLEIQRTEQGDSAMYLCASTREAEAFFGQGTRLTVV.

This clone has only a few counts. CDR3 residues: CASSMEQINYGYTF. For the CDR3, the DNA is TGCGCCAGCAGCATGGAACAGATAAACTATGGCTACACCTTC. J is TRBJ1-2 and V is TRBV4-1; no clear D gene. CDR3 length: 14 residues. CDR1 and CDR2 from the germline V gene are MGHRA and YSYEKL. V lost 5 bases, J lost 2 bases, and 12 bases lay in between.

The V and J genes are TRBV5-1 and TRBJ2-7; TRBD1 is a possible D gene (5 bases). The CDR3 extends over 15 amino acids. Germline V CDR1 and CDR2: SGHRS, YFSETQ. Trimming pared 1 base from V and 2 bases from J, leaving 13 bases between. DNA for the CDR3: TGCGCCAGCAGCTTGTCGCAGGGAAGCGCCTACGAGCAGTACTTC. Encoded protein: CASSLSQGSAYEQYF.

V is TRBV19 and J is TRBJ1-2, with TRBD1 identical over 7 bases. Germline CDR1 is LNHDA and CDR2 is SQIVND (reference sequence). After removal of 6 bases from V and 3 bases from J, the junction contained 10 bases not matched to a gene. This CDR3 contains 15 residues. The chain's CDR3 is CASSQDRESDYGYTF. The DNA of the CDR3 is TGTGCCAGTAGCCAAGACAGGGAATCTGACTATGGCTACACCTTC.

This chain links TRBV19 with TRBJ1-6; possible D gene TRBD1, 5 bases. Trimming removed 6 bases at V and 7 bases at J, with 10 bases between. The V gene's germline CDR1 is LNHDA and CDR2 SQIVND (reference sequence). The CDR3 runs 13 residues. DNA for the CDR3: TGTGCCAGTAGGTCGACAGCCAATTCACCCCTCCACTTT. It specifies CASRSTANSPLHF.

This clone was recorded only once. This chain links TRBV9 with TRBJ2-5; TRBD2 matches at 9 bases. J lost 5 bases, V lost 0 bases, and 8 bases had no gene match. Looked up from germline, CDR1 is SGDLS and CDR2 is YYNGEE. The CDR3 is made up of 16 amino acids. CDR3 amino acids: CASSVAGGRAGETQYF. The CDR3 nucleotides are TGTGCCAGCAGCGTAGCCGGCGGGAGGGCCGGTGAGACCCAGTACTTC.

The V call is TRBV25-1, the J call TRBJ1-3, with TRBD1 matching 9 bases. Germline V lookup: CDR1 MGHDK, CDR2 SYGVNS. V lost 3 bases to trimming and J lost 4 bases; unmatched junction nucleotides: 4. This CDR3 has 15 residues. CDR3 amino acids: CASSEPGTGGNTIYF. CDR3 DNA sequence: TGTGCCAGCAGTGAGCCCGGGACAGGGGGAAACACCATATATTTT.

The chain links TRBV30 to TRBJ2-1; the match to TRBD2 covers 16 bases. This CDR3 spans 15 amino acids. J was trimmed by 8 bases and V by 3 bases; bases with no gene match: 4. The germline gives CDR1 GTSNPN, CDR2 SVGIG (reference sequence). The CDR3 nucleotides are TGTGCCTGGAGGAAGGGACTAGCGGGAGGGGATGAGCAGTTCTTC. This gives the protein CAWRKGLAGGDEQFF.

The chain combines TRBV29-1 with TRBJ1-2, with 9 nucleotides matching TRBD1. The CDR3 is 13 amino acids. After removal of 3 bases from V and 4 bases from J, the junction contained 3 bases not matched to a gene. Per germline, CDR1 SQVTM and CDR2 ANQGSEA. This CDR3 is CSVEGQGLYGYTF. As DNA, the CDR3 is TGCAGCGTTGAGGGACAGGGCCTCTATGGCTACACCTTC. Filled out from reference TRBV29-1 and TRBJ1-2, the complete variable domain reads SAVISQKPSRDICQRGTSLTIQCQVDSQVTMMFWYRQQPGQSLTLIATANQGSEATYESGFVIDKFPISRPNLTFSTLTVSNMSPEDSSIYLCSVEGQGLYGYTFGSGTRLTVV.

The J gene is TRBJ2-5, the V gene TRBV27; no clear D gene. V lost 3 bases and J 0 bases, leaving 8 bases between the germline ends. CDR1 and CDR2 from the germline V gene are MNHEY and SMNVEV (reference sequence). This CDR3 region has 14 residues. CDR3 bases: TGTGCCAGCAGTTTGCGCAGGTACCAAGAGACCCAGTACTTC. Encoded protein: CASSLRRYQETQYF.

Points on this clone: One end of the junction is discordant with germline, which a read error may explain. The genes are TRBV15 and TRBJ2-2, with D uncertain. The CDR3 loop spans 14 amino acids. From germline, CDR1 is LNHNV and CDR2 YYDKDF (reference sequence). CDR3 nucleotide sequence: TGTGCCACCAGCAGAGATCGATACACCAGGGAGCTGTTTTTT. This encodes CATSRDRYTRELFF.

The chain is built from TRBV9 and TRBJ2-3, with D possibly being TRBD1 (5 bases). The CDR3 extends over 16 amino acids. V lost 0 bases and J lost 2, with 13 bases in between. Germline CDR1 reads SGDLS; CDR2 reads YYNGEE. DNA for the CDR3: TGTGCCAGCAGCGTAGTAGGCAGGGCCCCCACAGATACGCAGTATTTT. Protein sequence: CASSVVGRAPTDTQYF.

CDR3 DNA sequence: TGCGCCAGCAGTGGGGGGGATACTGAAGCTTTCTTT. This translates into CASSGGDTEAFF. The chain links TRBV10-2 to TRBJ1-1, with D possibly being TRBD1 (5 bases). This CDR3 contains 12 residues. The germline gives CDR1 WSHSY, CDR2 SAAADI. The V end lost 4 bases, the J end lost 5 bases, and 8 bases lay between the germline ends.

This clone was recorded once. The chain joins TRBV14 to TRBJ1-2; D unclear. The germline gives CDR1 SGHDN, CDR2 FVKESK. This CDR3 comprises 12 residues. V shed 0 bases and J shed 8 bases, with 7 bases lying between them. CDR3 protein: CASSQDARGYTF. In nucleotides, the CDR3 is TGTGCCAGCAGCCAAGATGCCCGGGGCTACACCTTC.

The chain carries TRBV5-1 and TRBJ1-2, with D unresolved. Trimming stripped 0 bases from V and 5 bases from J, with 8 bases between. Germline V lookup: CDR1 SGHRS, CDR2 YFSETQ. The CDR3 has 13 amino acids. The CDR3 sequence: CASSLGAEYGYTF. The CDR3 DNA is TGCGCCAGCAGCTTGGGCGCGGAGTATGGCTACACCTTC.

The rearrangement joins TRBV28 to TRBJ2-1; D may be TRBD1 (5 bases). This CDR3 spans 12 amino acids. V was cut by 5 bases and J by 8 bases, with 10 bases left in between. Looked up from germline, CDR1 is MDHEN and CDR2 is SYDVKM. CDR3 in amino acids: CASSMTVYEQFF. The DNA for the CDR3 is TGTGCCAGCAGTATGACAGTGTATGAGCAGTTCTTC.

V and J are TRBV7-2 and TRBJ1-1; D is unresolved. The V end was cut by 1 base, the J end by 6 bases, with 15 bases between. Looked up from germline, CDR1 is SGHTA and CDR2 is FQGNSA. The CDR3 is made up of 15 amino acids. CDR3 sequence reads: CASSLDPSRSAEAFF. CDR3 bases: TGTGCCAGCAGCTTAGATCCCTCAAGGAGCGCTGAAGCTTTCTTT.

J is TRBJ2-1 and V is TRBV18; 8 nucleotides align to TRBD1. Germline CDR1 is KGHSH and CDR2 is LQKENI. V lost 8 bases to trimming and J lost 7 bases; unmatched junction nucleotides: 7. This CDR3 region has 13 residues. The CDR3 DNA reads as TGTGCCAGCAGCACAGGGGGGACAAATGAGCAGTTCTTC. It codes for CASSTGGTNEQFF.

Only a few counts were recorded for this clone. The chain employs TRBV4-2 and TRBJ2-7, with 9 bases lining up with TRBD2. Germline assignment: CDR1 LGHNA and CDR2 YNFKEQ. This CDR3 spans 14 amino acids. V lost 2 bases to trimming and J lost 4 bases; unmatched junction nucleotides: 3. The CDR3 DNA sequence: TGTGCCAGCAGCCAAAGACTAGCGGAGTACGAGCAGTACTTC. Its protein is CASSQRLAEYEQYF.